Listed here are 6 T cell receptor beta chains from one sample, sequenced in a study of technical replicates of blood from a few donors. Assay: immunoSEQ multiplex PCR; the TCRdb copy retains only in-frame clones and omits some. Of about 97,000 clones listed, approximately 95% are singletons. Specimen: T cells isolated from PBMCs. The receptors originated from a human donor in good health.

The V and J genes are TRBV18 and TRBJ1-2; tentatively, D is TRBD1 (5 bases). Germline V lookup: CDR1 KGHSH, CDR2 LQKENI. This CDR3 spans 15 amino acids. V dropped 3 bases and J dropped 5 bases, with 16 bases sitting between them. CDR3 residues: CASSPSGFPEYGYTF. For the CDR3, the DNA is TGTGCCAGCTCACCGTCAGGGTTCCCGGAGTATGGCTACACCTTC. Based on the CDR3 plus reference TRBV18 and TRBJ1-2, the full variable domain is NAGVMQNPRHLVRRRGQEARLRCSPMKGHSHVYWYRQLPEEGLKFMVYLQKENIIDESGMPKERFSAEFPKEGPSILRIQQVVRGDSAAYFCASSPSGFPEYGYTFGSGTRLTVV.

In DNA form, the CDR3 reads TGTGCCAGCAGCTCTTCAGTACAGGGCTATGGCTACACCTTC. Its protein product is CASSSSVQGYGYTF. This chain joins TRBV11-2 and TRBJ1-2, with D possibly being TRBD1 (6 bases). V was cut by 4 bases and J by 4 bases, with 13 bases left in between. The CDR3 contains 14 residues. Germline values: CDR1 SGHAT, CDR2 FQNNGV.

J is TRBJ2-5 and V is TRBV4-2; TRBD2 agrees at 12 bases. The germline V gene has CDR1 LGHNA and CDR2 YNFKEQ. This CDR3 comprises 18 residues. Losses at the gene ends were 1 base for V and 5 bases for J; bases not matched to a gene: 11. This CDR3 is CASSQVTSGSIGAETQYF. CDR3 nucleotide sequence: TGTGCCAGCAGCCAAGTGACTAGCGGGAGTATTGGAGCGGAGACCCAGTACTTC.

CDR3 protein: CASSPEGVGAYEQYF. As DNA, the CDR3 is TGTGCCAGCAGCCCTGAGGGGGTTGGAGCCTACGAGCAGTACTTC. The chain couples TRBV9 to TRBJ2-7, with D perhaps TRBD1 (6 bases). This CDR3 spans 15 amino acids. CDR1 and CDR2 from the germline V gene are SGDLS and YYNGEE. Trimming took off 4 bases at V and 2 bases at J, with 16 bases between the two ends.

V gene TRBV19 combines with J gene TRBJ2-7; weak D call: TRBD1 (5 bases). CDR1 LNHDA and CDR2 SQIVND come from the germline V gene (reference sequence). Trimming shortened V by 3 bases and J by 2 bases, and 8 bases separated the two germline ends. This CDR3 has 13 amino acids. DNA for the CDR3: TGTGCCAGTAGTATGACAGTCGCCTACGAGCAGTACTTC. It is translated as CASSMTVAYEQYF.

The V and J genes are TRBV28 and TRBJ2-7, with 8 bases aligning to TRBD1. J gave up 0 bases and V 3 bases, and 4 bases lay outside the gene matches. This CDR3 is 15 amino acids long. Germline V gives CDR1 MDHEN, CDR2 SYDVKM. CDR3 nucleotides: TGTGCCAGCAGTTTGGCGGGACAGGCCTCCTACGAGCAGTACTTC. Its translation: CASSLAGQASYEQYF.